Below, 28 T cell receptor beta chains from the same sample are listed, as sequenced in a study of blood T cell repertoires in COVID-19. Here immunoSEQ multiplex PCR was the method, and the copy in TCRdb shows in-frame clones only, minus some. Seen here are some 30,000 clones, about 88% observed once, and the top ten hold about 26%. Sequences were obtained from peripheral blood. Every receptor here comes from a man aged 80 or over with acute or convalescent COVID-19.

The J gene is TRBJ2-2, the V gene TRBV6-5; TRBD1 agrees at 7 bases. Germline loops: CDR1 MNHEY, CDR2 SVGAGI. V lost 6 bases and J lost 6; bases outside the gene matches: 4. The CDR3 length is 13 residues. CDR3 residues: CASSRDRAGELFF. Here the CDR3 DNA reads TGTGCCAGCAGCCGCGACAGGGCCGGGGAGCTGTTTTTT.

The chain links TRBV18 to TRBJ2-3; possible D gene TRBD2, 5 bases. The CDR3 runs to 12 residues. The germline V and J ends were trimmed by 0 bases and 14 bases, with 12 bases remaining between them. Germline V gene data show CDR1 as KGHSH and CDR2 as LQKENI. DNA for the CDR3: TGTGCCAGCTCACCACCGGACTCCCGTCTGTATTTT. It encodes CASSPPDSRLYF.

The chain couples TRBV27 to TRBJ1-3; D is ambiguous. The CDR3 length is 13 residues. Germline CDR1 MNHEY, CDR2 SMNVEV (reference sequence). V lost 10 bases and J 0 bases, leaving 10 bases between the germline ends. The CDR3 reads CANPTSSGNTIYF. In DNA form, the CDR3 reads TGTGCCAACCCCACGAGCTCTGGAAACACCATATATTTT.

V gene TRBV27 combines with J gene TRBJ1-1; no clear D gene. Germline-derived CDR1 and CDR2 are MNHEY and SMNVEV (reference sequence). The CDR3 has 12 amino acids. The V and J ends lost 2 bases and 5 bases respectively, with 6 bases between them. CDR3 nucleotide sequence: TGTGCCAGCAGTTTAACGGGGACTGAAGCTTTCTTT. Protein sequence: CASSLTGTEAFF.

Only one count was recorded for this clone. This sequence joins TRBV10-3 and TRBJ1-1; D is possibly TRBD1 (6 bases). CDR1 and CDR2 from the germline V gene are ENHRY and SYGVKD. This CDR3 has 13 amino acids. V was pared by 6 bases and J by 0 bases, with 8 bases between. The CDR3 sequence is CAIRSGVNTEAFF. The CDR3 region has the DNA TGTGCCATCAGATCAGGGGTGAACACTGAAGCTTTCTTT.

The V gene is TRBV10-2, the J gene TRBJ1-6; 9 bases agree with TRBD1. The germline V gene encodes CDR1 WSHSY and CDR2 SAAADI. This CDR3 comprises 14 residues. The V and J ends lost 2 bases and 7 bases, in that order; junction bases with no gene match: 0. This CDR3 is CASSETGGNSPLHF. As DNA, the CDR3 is TGCGCCAGCAGTGAGACAGGGGGCAATTCACCCCTCCACTTT.

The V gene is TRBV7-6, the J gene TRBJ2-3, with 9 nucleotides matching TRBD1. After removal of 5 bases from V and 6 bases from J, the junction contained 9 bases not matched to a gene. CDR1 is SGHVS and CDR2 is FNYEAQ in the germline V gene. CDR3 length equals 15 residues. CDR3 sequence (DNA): TGTGCCAGCAGCCCGAGAAGGACAGGGGTTGATACGCAGTATTTT. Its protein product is CASSPRRTGVDTQYF.

The CDR3 region is CASSEFGSDDTQYF. CDR3 DNA: TGTGCCAGCAGTGAATTCGGGAGCGACGATACGCAGTATTTT. The genes are TRBV6-1 and TRBJ2-3, with D perhaps TRBD2 (6 bases). Trimming shortened V by 2 bases and J by 6 bases, and 12 bases separated the two germline ends. Per germline, CDR1 MNHNS and CDR2 SASEGT. The CDR3 extends over 14 amino acids.

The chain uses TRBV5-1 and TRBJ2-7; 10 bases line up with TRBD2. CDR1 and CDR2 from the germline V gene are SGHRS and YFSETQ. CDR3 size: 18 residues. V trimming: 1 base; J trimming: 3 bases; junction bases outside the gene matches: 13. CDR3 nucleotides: TGCGCCAGCAGCTTGATCACTAGCGGGACGTTAGGAGGCTACGAGCAGTACTTC. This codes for CASSLITSGTLGGYEQYF.

The CDR3 sequence: CASSLTPGQETQYF. The CDR3 nucleotides are TGCGCCAGCAGCCTTACACCGGGTCAAGAGACCCAGTACTTC. The chain uses TRBV5-1 and TRBJ2-5; D gene unclear. Germline V gives CDR1 SGHRS, CDR2 YFSETQ. This CDR3 is built from 14 residues. Trimming took off 4 bases at V and 2 bases at J, with 12 bases between the two ends.

The CDR3 bases are TGTGCCAGTATTCCCGGACGGGAAGCTAACTATGGCTACACCTTC. Amino acids: CASIPGREANYGYTF. This chain joins TRBV19 and TRBJ1-2, with D hard to call. Trimming cost V 7 bases and J 0 bases, with 15 bases left between them. The CDR3 consists of 15 residues. Germline assignment: CDR1 LNHDA and CDR2 SQIVND (reference sequence).

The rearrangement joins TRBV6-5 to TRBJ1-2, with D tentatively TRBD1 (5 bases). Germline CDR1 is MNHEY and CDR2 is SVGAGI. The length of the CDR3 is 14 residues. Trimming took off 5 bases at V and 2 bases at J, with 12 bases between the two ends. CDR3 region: CASSTTGRNYGYTF. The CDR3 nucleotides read TGTGCCAGCAGTACCACAGGACGGAACTATGGCTACACCTTC.

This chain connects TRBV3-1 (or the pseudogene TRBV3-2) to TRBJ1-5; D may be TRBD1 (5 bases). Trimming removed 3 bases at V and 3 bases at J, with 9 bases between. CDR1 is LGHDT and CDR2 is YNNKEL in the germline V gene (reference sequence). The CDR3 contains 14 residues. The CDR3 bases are TGTGCCAGCAGCCAGGGGCAGCCCAATCAGCCCCAGCATTTT. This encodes CASSQGQPNQPQHF.

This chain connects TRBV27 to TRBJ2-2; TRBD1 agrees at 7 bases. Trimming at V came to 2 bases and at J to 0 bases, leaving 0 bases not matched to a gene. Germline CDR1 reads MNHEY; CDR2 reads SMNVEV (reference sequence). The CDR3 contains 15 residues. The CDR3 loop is CASSLQGANTGELFF. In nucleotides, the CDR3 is TGTGCCAGCAGTTTACAGGGGGCGAACACCGGGGAGCTGTTTTTT.

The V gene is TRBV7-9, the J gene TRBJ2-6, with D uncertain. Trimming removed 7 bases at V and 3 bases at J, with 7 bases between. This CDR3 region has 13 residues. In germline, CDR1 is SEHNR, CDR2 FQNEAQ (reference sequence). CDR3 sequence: CASTNRGANVLTF. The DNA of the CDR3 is TGTGCCAGCACCAATCGTGGGGCCAACGTCCTGACTTTC. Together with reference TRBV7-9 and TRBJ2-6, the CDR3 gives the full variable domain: DTGVSQNPRHKITKRGQNVTFRCDPISEHNRLYWYRQTLGQGPEFLTYFQNEAQLEKSRLLSDRFSAERPKGSFSTLEIQRTEQGDSAMYLCASTNRGANVLTFGAGSRLTVL.

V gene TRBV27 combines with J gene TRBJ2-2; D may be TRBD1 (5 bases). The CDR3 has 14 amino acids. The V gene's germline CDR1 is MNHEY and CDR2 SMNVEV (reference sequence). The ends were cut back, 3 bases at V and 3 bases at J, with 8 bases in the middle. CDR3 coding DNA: TGTGCCAGCAGTTTTGCCAGGGACACCGGGGAGCTGTTTTTT. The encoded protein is CASSFARDTGELFF.

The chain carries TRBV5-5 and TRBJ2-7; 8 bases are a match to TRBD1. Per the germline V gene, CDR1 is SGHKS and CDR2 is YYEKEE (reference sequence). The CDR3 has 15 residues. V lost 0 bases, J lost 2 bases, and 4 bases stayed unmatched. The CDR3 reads CASSLAGQGAYEQYF. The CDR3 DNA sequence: TGTGCCAGCAGCTTGGCCGGACAGGGAGCCTACGAGCAGTACTTC.

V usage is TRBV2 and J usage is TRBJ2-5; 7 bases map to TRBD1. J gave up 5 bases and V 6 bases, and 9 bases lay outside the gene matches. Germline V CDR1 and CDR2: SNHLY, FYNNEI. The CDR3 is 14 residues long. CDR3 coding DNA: TGTGCCAGCAGCCAGCAGGGGGTCGATGAGACCCAGTACTTC. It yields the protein CASSQQGVDETQYF.

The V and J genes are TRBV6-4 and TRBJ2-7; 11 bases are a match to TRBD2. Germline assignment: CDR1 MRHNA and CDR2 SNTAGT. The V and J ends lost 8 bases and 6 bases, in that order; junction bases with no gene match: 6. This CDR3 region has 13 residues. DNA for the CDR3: TGTGCCAGCCCACTAGCGGGAGTTCTCGAGCAGTACTTC. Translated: CASPLAGVLEQYF.

CDR3 region: CASTRDNSYEQYF. The CDR3 coding sequence is TGTGCCAGCACCAGGGACAACTCCTACGAGCAGTACTTC. The chain uses TRBV11-3 and TRBJ2-7; possibly TRBD1 for D (6 bases). CDR1 SGHNT and CDR2 YENEEA come from the germline V gene. CDR3 size: 13 residues. Trimming pared 7 bases from V and 0 bases from J, leaving 10 bases between.

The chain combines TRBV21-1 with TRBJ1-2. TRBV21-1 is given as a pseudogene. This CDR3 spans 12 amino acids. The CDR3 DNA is TGTGCCAGCCTAACGGGGGGAGCTGGCTACACCTTC. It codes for CASLTGGAGYTF.

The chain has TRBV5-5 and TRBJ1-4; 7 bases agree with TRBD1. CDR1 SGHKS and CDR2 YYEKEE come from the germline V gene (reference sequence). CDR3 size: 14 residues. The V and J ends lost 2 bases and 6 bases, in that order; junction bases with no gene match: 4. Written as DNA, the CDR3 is TGTGCCAGCAGCTTTGGACAGGACGATGAAAAACTGTTTTTT. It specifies CASSFGQDDEKLFF.

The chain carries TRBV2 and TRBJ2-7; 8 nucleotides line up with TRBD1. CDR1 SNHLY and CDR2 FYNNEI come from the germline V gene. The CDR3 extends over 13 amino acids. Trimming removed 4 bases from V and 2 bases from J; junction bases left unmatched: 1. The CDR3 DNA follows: TGTGCCAGCAGTGCGACAGGGGCCTACGAGCAGTACTTC. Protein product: CASSATGAYEQYF.

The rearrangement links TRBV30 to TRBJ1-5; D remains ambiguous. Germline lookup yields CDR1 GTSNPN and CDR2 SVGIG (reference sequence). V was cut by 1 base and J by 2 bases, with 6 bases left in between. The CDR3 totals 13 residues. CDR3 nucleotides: TGTGCCTGGAGTGGAGATCGCAATCAGCCCCAGCATTTT. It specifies CAWSGDRNQPQHF.

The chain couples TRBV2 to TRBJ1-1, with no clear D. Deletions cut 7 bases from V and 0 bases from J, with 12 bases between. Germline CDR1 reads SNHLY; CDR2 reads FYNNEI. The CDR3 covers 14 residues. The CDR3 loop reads CASKKTGLNTEAFF. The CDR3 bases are TGTGCCAGCAAGAAAACGGGGTTGAACACTGAAGCTTTCTTT.

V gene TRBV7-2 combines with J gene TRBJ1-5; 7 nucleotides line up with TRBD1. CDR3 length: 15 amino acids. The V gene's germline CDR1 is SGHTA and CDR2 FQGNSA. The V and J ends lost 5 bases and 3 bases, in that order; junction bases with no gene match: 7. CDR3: CASSRQGNDNQPQHF. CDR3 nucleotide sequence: TGTGCCAGCAGCAGACAGGGTAATGACAATCAGCCCCAGCATTTT.

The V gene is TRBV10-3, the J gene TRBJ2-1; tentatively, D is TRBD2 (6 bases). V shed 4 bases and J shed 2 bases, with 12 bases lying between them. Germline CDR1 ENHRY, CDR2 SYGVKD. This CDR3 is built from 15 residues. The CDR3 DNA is TGTGCCATCAGTGTGGGGACTCTAGCCTACAATGAGCAGTTCTTC. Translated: CAISVGTLAYNEQFF.

The DNA for the CDR3 is TGTGCCACCAGCAGAGGTACAGCTTACAATGAGCAGTTCTTC. Translated: CATSRGTAYNEQFF. The gene calls are TRBV15 and TRBJ2-1; D ambiguous. V gave up 1 base and J gave up 4 bases, with 8 bases separating them. The germline V gene has CDR1 LNHNV and CDR2 YYDKDF (reference sequence). The CDR3 runs to 14 residues.